This TCR beta chain was captured in a study of beta chain features in type 1 diabetes (dated 2018 in TCRdb). Turning to the overall study: No differences in mean age, gender distribution, total cell number or subset yield were found between patients and healthy donors. A total of roughly 100 million sorted cells were examined across all samples, and RNA yield correlated strongly with the number of cells per subset. The study compared TCRB repertoires of sorted circulating CD4+ T cell subsets between recently diagnosed type 1 diabetes patients and matched healthy donors. Regulatory and stem cell-like memory subsets were obtained from only 8 patients and roughly eight healthy donors, while naive and central memory subsets were obtained from all 30 or so donors. Study-level results and caveats: A moderate but significant shortening of TCRB CDR3 length was observed in type 1 diabetes patients in all four CD4+ subsets. PCR might favor shorter templates, but patient and control samples were amplified and corrected together, so any skew would affect both groups equally. Naive, central memory and regulatory TCRB repertoires appeared to be more similar among patients than among healthy donors. At VDJ recombination sites, patients with type 1 diabetes made fewer insertions and deleted more nucleotides, a pattern implying thymic rearrangement abnormalities. Because cDNA was sequenced instead of genomic DNA, activated cells with high expression could be over-represented, although the groups did not differ in activation or CD3 levels. Because small numbers of individuals were included in the HLA sub-analyses, any influence of HLA type on TCRB rearrangement was left unresolved.

A single peripheral blood draw of approximately 120 mL on average was collected from each donor into heparinised tubes. Using a panel that included CD45RO, CCR7, CD25, CD127, CD95 and CD27, naive, central memory, regulatory and stem cell-like memory CD4+ T cells were sorted on a BD FACSAria II. All sorted populations exceeded 95% purity. PBMCs were isolated right away by Lymphoprep density gradient centrifugation and were stained directly, without culture. Samples were stained and sorted in pairs, with one healthy donor and one patient per experiment, so that batch effects were minimized. The CDR1 and CDR2 encoded by the germline V gene (reference sequence) are SEHNR and FQNEAQ. V sheds 5 bases and J sheds 0 bases, leaving 13 bases between their ends. The CDR3, cysteine through phenylalanine, is 16 amino acids long. Here the CDR3 DNA is all that survives: 48 bases in frame from base 1. All of the isolated RNA was reverse transcribed with the High Capacity cDNA Reverse Transcription Kit, so expressed TCRB transcripts were sequenced. Deep immunoSEQ sequencing was applied to naive, central memory and regulatory T cell samples, giving an average of around 3.4 million total reads per sample. After sorted cells were lysed in RLT buffer, RNA was extracted with DNase-treated RNeasy Micro or Mini kits, with the choice depending on cell number. Each cell subset was processed on its own to prevent cross-contamination, while patient and healthy donor samples were processed together. The immunoSEQ multiplex PCR was used to amplify TCRB sequences from cDNA, generating 87-bp fragments that spanned the CDR3 region. Amplicons were sequenced on the Illumina HiSeq platform. In the original analysis: PCR bias was computationally corrected using synthetic template baselines, reads within Hamming distance 2 were collapsed, and singletons that could not be merged were discarded. Reads were aligned to IMGT to assign V, D and J genes, CDR3 length, and insertions or deletions at six rearrangement sites. Within each subset, clonotype counts were normalized to the number of sorted cells before true diversity and Gini coefficients were calculated with the tcR R package. The overlap coefficient, calculated on TCRB nucleotide sequences, was used to measure repertoire sharing. Out-of-frame TCRB sequences from naive cells were analyzed as a proxy for the pre-selection repertoire. TCRdb mirrors the immuneACCESS table, restricted to in-frame sequences. Some clones are absent from its copies; in checked studies, under half trace to an unresolved V gene, and the reason for the others is unknown. V, J and clone size derive from that table, while D and trimming were established from the DNA sequence. The sample table shows fewer than 350,000 clones, and roughly 15% are seen once. The ten most abundant clones make up 0.015% to 0.017% of the sample.

On this clone: The specificity of this receptor is unknown. No base-level quality is on record; no much larger clone is a single base apart.

The rearranged chain carries TRBV7-9 and TRBJ1-4; TRBD1 could be the D gene, as 5 bases match. The clonotype comes from a man aged 18 to 29 with type 1 diabetes. The sample was naive CD4+ T cells from blood. In light of the paper, this sample's cell subset or site label describes: true naive CD4+ T cells. CDR3 reads: CASSGLGLATNEKLFF. The bases are TGTGCCAGCAGCGGTCTGGGACTAGCAACTAATGAAAAACTGTTTTTT.